The next 8 T cell receptor beta chains were all read from a single sample in a study of blood T cell repertoires in COVID-19. Assay: immunoSEQ multiplex PCR; the TCRdb copy retains only in-frame clones and omits some. The sample carries roughly 500,000 clones, 88% recorded once. The sequenced material came from PBMCs or T cells enriched from blood (not recorded which). Every receptor here comes from a woman between 35 and 50 years old who had recovered from COVID-19.

The count of this clone is one. The chain recombines TRBV6-5 with TRBJ2-5; the D is unclear. V was trimmed by 2 bases and J by 2 bases, leaving 9 bases between them. The CDR3 loop spans 14 amino acids. Germline values: CDR1 MNHEY, CDR2 SVGAGI. CDR3 in amino acids: CASSYRGTQETQYF. The DNA of the CDR3 is TGTGCCAGCAGTTACCGAGGCACACAAGAGACCCAGTACTTC.

The chain combines TRBV19 with TRBJ1-1, with no clear D. Germline-derived CDR1 and CDR2 are LNHDA and SQIVND (reference sequence). V was clipped by 5 bases and J by 5 bases, with 15 bases between them. This CDR3 is 14 amino acids long. CDR3 sequence (DNA): TGTGCCAGTAGTTTAGGGTATTCGGAGACTGAAGCTTTCTTT. This translates into CASSLGYSETEAFF.

This chain links TRBV21-1 with TRBJ2-7; whether TRBD2, the table's D call, matches the DNA was not checked. TRBV21-1 counts as a pseudogene. CDR3 length: 18 residues. Written as DNA, the CDR3 is TGTGCCAGCAGCAAAGTAACCCCAACTAGCGCAGGAAACTACGAGCAGTACTTC. Translation: CASSKVTPTSAGNYEQYF.

This chain's CDR3 is CASTPPERTGELFF. For the CDR3, the DNA is TGTGCCAGTACCCCCCCGGAGCGGACCGGGGAGCTGTTTTTT. This chain uses TRBV19 with TRBJ2-2, with D maybe TRBD2 (5 bases). Per the germline V gene, CDR1 is LNHDA and CDR2 is SQIVND (reference sequence). V was cut by 7 bases and J by 5 bases, with 14 bases left in between. The CDR3 sequence is 14 residues long.

The chain has TRBV12-3 or TRBV12-4 and TRBJ1-3, with D unresolved. Deletions cut 10 bases from V and 2 bases from J, with 12 bases between. The CDR3 has 13 amino acids. The CDR3 DNA is TGTGCCATTTCCCAGGAGGCTGGAAACACCATATATTTT. Protein: CAISQEAGNTIYF.

This rearrangement joins TRBV18 to TRBJ1-1, with 7 bases identical to TRBD1. Unmatched junction bases numbered 6, after V lost 1 base and J lost 7 bases. The CDR3 is 14 residues long. Germline CDR1 reads KGHSH; CDR2 reads LQKENI. The CDR3 DNA reads as TGTGCCAGCTCACCACAAGGGACAGTCTATGAAGCTTTCTTT. This translates into CASSPQGTVYEAFF.

The V and J genes are TRBV19 and TRBJ2-3; tentatively, D is TRBD1 (6 bases). V was shortened by 3 bases and J by 6 bases, with 10 bases between the two germline ends. Germline-derived CDR1 and CDR2 are LNHDA and SQIVND (reference sequence). This CDR3 is built from 13 residues. The CDR3 coding sequence is TGTGCCAGTAGTATCCAGGGGTGGGATACGCAGTATTTT. It yields the protein CASSIQGWDTQYF.

The chain carries TRBV7-8 and TRBJ1-3; TRBD1 is a possible D gene (5 bases). Trimming left V 2 bases short and J 1 base short, with 9 bases between. The CDR3 is 15 amino acids. CDR1 is SGHVS, CDR2 FQNEAQ, per germline. The CDR3 sequence is CASSLPGGSGNTIYF. As DNA, the CDR3 is TGTGCCAGCAGCTTACCCGGGGGTTCTGGAAACACCATATATTTT.